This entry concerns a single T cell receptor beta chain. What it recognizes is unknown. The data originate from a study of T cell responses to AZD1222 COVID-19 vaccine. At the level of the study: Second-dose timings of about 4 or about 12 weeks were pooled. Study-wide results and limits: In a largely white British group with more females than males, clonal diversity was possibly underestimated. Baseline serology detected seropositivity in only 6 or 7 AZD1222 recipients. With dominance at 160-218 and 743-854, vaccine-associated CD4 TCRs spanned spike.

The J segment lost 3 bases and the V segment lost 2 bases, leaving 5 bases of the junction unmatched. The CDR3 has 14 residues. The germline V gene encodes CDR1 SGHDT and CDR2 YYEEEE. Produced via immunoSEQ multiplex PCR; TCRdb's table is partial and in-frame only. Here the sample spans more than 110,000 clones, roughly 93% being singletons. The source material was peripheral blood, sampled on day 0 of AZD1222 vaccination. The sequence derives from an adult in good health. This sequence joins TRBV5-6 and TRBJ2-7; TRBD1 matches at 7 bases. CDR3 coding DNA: TGTGCCAGCAGCTTAGAGGGACAGCGCTACGAGCAGTACTTC. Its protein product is CASSLEGQRYEQYF.